This T cell receptor (beta chain) was found in a study of blood T cell repertoires in COVID-19. Libraries were prepared by immunoSEQ multiplex PCR; TCRdb keeps only in-frame clonotypes and omits some of them. The sample records about 360,000 clones, around 88% being singletons. Germline assignment: CDR1 SGHNT and CDR2 YENEEA. The CDR3 loop spans 14 amino acids. The V gene lost 8 bases and the J gene lost 0 bases, with 11 bases spanning the gap. The sequence was collected from a woman aged 55 to 70 with COVID-19, enrolled during active disease. The chain joins TRBV11-3 to TRBJ1-3; D uncertain. The source material was peripheral blood. The DNA of the CDR3 is TGTGCCAGCTTGTCGGGAAGCTCTGGAAACACCATATATTTT. Amino acids: CASLSGSSGNTIYF.